The 13 T cell receptor beta chains presented below share a single source sample, sequenced in a study of blood T cell repertoires in COVID-19. TCRdb keeps only in-frame clones here, not all; method: immunoSEQ multiplex PCR. The sample yields 25,000 to 30,000 clones, about 85% seen once. The sample was peripheral blood. These receptors all come from a human donor in a cohort sampled during active COVID-19.

The V gene is TRBV5-4, the J gene TRBJ2-1, with D perhaps TRBD2 (5 bases). The V and J ends lost 1 base and 8 bases respectively, with 10 bases between them. CDR3 length: 13 amino acids. From germline, CDR1 is SGHNT and CDR2 YYREEE (reference sequence). CDR3 region: CASSLRSVDEQFF. The CDR3 nucleotides read TGTGCCAGCAGCTTGCGTAGCGTCGATGAGCAGTTCTTC.

The chain uses TRBV30 and TRBJ2-7; maybe TRBD2 (7 bases). CDR1 and CDR2 from the germline V gene are GTSNPN and SVGIG (reference sequence). The CDR3 runs 14 residues. Trimming pared 4 bases from V and 5 bases from J, leaving 18 bases between. CDR3 coding DNA: TGTGCCTGGAAACTGTCAGGGGAGGGGAACGAGCAGTACTTC. This encodes CAWKLSGEGNEQYF.

V is TRBV7-6 and J is TRBJ2-2; 7 bases match TRBD2. Germline CDR1 is SGHVS and CDR2 is FNYEAQ. The CDR3 totals 14 residues. The V segment lost 3 bases and the J segment 5 bases; nucleotides outside the gene matches: 3. This CDR3 reads CASSFWEGTGELFF. In nucleotides, the CDR3 is TGTGCCAGCAGCTTTTGGGAGGGGACCGGGGAGCTGTTTTTT. Drawing the rest from reference TRBV7-6 and TRBJ2-2, the complete variable domain is GAGVSQSPRYKVTKRGQDVALRCDPISGHVSLYWYRQALGQGPEFLTYFNYEAQQDKSGLPNDRFSAERPEGSISTLTIQRTEQRDSAMYRCASSFWEGTGELFFGEGSRLTVL.

The chain combines TRBV27 with TRBJ1-5; D gene unclear. Between the trimmed V and J ends, which lost 1 base and 2 bases, there was a span of 21 bases. CDR1 is MNHEY and CDR2 is SMNVEV in the germline V gene (reference sequence). The CDR3 covers 19 residues. The CDR3 is CASSLWPMRSGGRNQPQHF. CDR3 sequence (DNA): TGTGCCAGCAGTTTATGGCCTATGCGGTCGGGAGGGCGCAATCAGCCCCAGCATTTT.

This clone was counted a few times. The rearrangement joins TRBV6-5 to TRBJ2-2, with D possibly being TRBD1 (6 bases). Germline V gene sequence: CDR1 MNHEY, CDR2 SVGAGI. This CDR3 spans 13 amino acids. V shed 4 bases and J shed 7 bases, with 10 bases lying between them. The CDR3 nucleotides read TGTGCCAGCAGTTTTACAGGGATCGGGGAGCTGTTTTTT. It translates to CASSFTGIGELFF.

This clone was recorded a few times. V is TRBV7-2 and J is TRBJ2-7; 9 nucleotides line up with TRBD1. Germline V gene sequence: CDR1 SGHTA, CDR2 FQGNSA. There are 15 residues in the CDR3. V lost 5 bases and J lost 4; bases outside the gene matches: 9. The DNA for the CDR3 is TGTGCCAGCAGCCCCAAGACAGGGGGTTCGTACGAGCAGTACTTC. It is translated as CASSPKTGGSYEQYF.

The CDR3 sequence is CATEARGSYNEQFF. CDR3 DNA: TGTGCCACGGAAGCCCGGGGGTCGTACAATGAGCAGTTCTTC. The genes are TRBV15 and TRBJ2-1; maybe TRBD2 (6 bases). The V gene lost 9 bases and the J gene lost 4 bases, with 16 bases spanning the gap. The germline CDR1 and CDR2 sequences are LNHNV and YYDKDF (reference sequence). The CDR3 has 14 residues.

The chain is built from TRBV5-1 and TRBJ2-2, with 8 positions matching TRBD1. V was pared by 0 bases and J by 1 base, with 2 bases of the junction left unmatched. Germline CDR1 reads SGHRS; CDR2 reads YFSETQ. The CDR3 has 16 residues. In DNA form, the CDR3 reads TGCGCCAGCAGCTTGGCCGGGACAGGGAACACCGGGGAGCTGTTTTTT. Translation gives CASSLAGTGNTGELFF.

The CDR3 bases are TGTGCCAGCAGCTACCGGGACAGGGACGAAGCTTTCTTT. As protein: CASSYRDRDEAFF. The chain has TRBV9 and TRBJ1-1, with TRBD1 identical over 9 bases. CDR3 length: 13 amino acids. Germline-derived CDR1 and CDR2 are SGDLS and YYNGEE. V gave up 4 bases and J gave up 8 bases; unmatched junction bases: 6.

The chain's CDR3 is CASSMTAGAEQYF. CDR3 nucleotides: TGTGCCAGTAGTATGACGGCAGGGGCCGAGCAGTACTTC. V gene TRBV19 combines with J gene TRBJ2-7; tentatively, D is TRBD1 (6 bases). The germline V gene encodes CDR1 LNHDA and CDR2 SQIVND (reference sequence). The CDR3 length is 13 residues. The germline V and J ends were trimmed by 3 bases and 6 bases, with 12 bases remaining between them.

The sample holds a few counts of this clone. The chain has TRBV3-1 (or the pseudogene TRBV3-2) and TRBJ2-5; tentatively, D is TRBD1 (5 bases). Germline-derived CDR1 and CDR2 are LGHDT and YNNKEL (reference sequence). This CDR3 is built from 15 residues. V was trimmed by 4 bases and J by 1 base, leaving 13 bases between them. The CDR3 DNA reads TGTGCCAGCAGCCCAGTGGGGCGGATCCAAGAGACCCAGTACTTC. Its protein product is CASSPVGRIQETQYF.

About this clone: Other nucleotide sequences from this sample produce the same CDR3. The gene calls are TRBV6-5 and TRBJ1-1; D possibly corresponds to TRBD1 (5 bases). Germline-derived CDR1 and CDR2 are MNHEY and SVGAGI. This CDR3 is built from 13 residues. V was cut by 5 bases and J by 4 bases, with 11 bases left in between. The CDR3 nucleotides read TGTGCCAGCAGTCACCAGGGATCCACTGAAGCTTTCTTT. This sequence encodes CASSHQGSTEAFF.

V usage is TRBV6-2 or TRBV6-3 and J usage is TRBJ1-2, with TRBD1 as a possible D gene (5 bases). Trimming took off 2 bases at V and 1 base at J, with 14 bases between the two ends. The length of the CDR3 is 16 residues. Germline V CDR1 and CDR2: MNHEY, SVGEGT. For the CDR3, the DNA is TGTGCCAGCAGTTACGGACTCGGAGGGGTTAACTATGGCTACACCTTC. It is translated as CASSYGLGGVNYGYTF.